The 28 T cell receptor beta chains below all came from one sample that was sequenced in a study of neurological immune-mediated disorders (dated by TCRdb to the late 2010s). Libraries were built with 5' RACE. Reads for this sample came from an Illumina HiSeq 2500. TCRdb redid the processing of the public reads, applying fastp at Q25 and MiXCR, and retained in-frame beta chains. Each record represents a unique CDR3 protein, reported with the most common genes and DNA among its rows. Within this sample are tens of thousands of distinct CDR3 sequences, with over 5.5% of them counted one time only. The ten largest make up approximately 1.5% of the sample. The sequencing input was CD4+ T cells from blood. Every receptor here comes from a woman aged 18-29 years with multiple sclerosis.

This clonotype was counted many times. This chain connects TRBV7-2 to TRBJ1-4; TRBD1 agrees at 10 bases. CDR3 size: 16 residues. Germline CDR1 is SGHTA and CDR2 is FQGNSA. The V and J ends lost 5 bases and 4 bases, in that order; junction bases with no gene match: 7. CDR3 sequence (DNA): TGTGCCAGCAGCCCTCGGACAGGGGGGGGTAATGAAAAACTGTTTTTT. It translates to CASSPRTGGGNEKLFF.

This clonotype was detected many times. This chain joins TRBV30 and TRBJ2-1; TRBD2 agrees at 11 bases. V gave up 3 bases and J gave up 4 bases; unmatched junction bases: 8. The CDR3 has 16 amino acids. Germline CDR1 and CDR2: GTSNPN and SVGIG (reference sequence). CDR3 sequence (DNA): TGTGCCTGGAGGAGGACGGCTAGCGGGGGGTACAATGAGCAGTTCTTC. Its protein product is CAWRRTASGGYNEQFF.

In this sample, this clonotype turned up many times. This chain connects TRBV6-1 to TRBJ1-2; TRBD1 aligns across 10 bases. Germline trimming cut 3 bases from V and 4 bases from J; bases unmatched to any gene: 2. CDR1 MNHNS and CDR2 SASEGT come from the germline V gene. This CDR3 comprises 14 residues. CDR3 amino acids: CASSERTGGYGYTF. In nucleotides, the CDR3 is TGTGCCAGCAGTGAGCGGACAGGGGGCTATGGCTACACCTTC.

Ten or more counts support this clonotype. The genes are TRBV29-1 and TRBJ1-1; the match to TRBD1 covers 8 bases. CDR1 and CDR2 from the germline V gene are SQVTM and ANQGSEA. J lost 5 bases, V lost 7 bases, and 9 bases had no gene match. The CDR3 is 13 amino acids. CDR3 bases: TGCAGCGCTGGACAGGGTCTCGGGACTGAAGCTTTCTTT. Protein product: CSAGQGLGTEAFF.

The sample holds many counts of this clonotype. The chain couples TRBV6-2 or TRBV6-3 to TRBJ2-1; the D is unclear. The CDR3 covers 16 residues. V was shortened by 7 bases and J by 4 bases, with 20 bases between the two germline ends. The V gene's germline CDR1 is MNHEY and CDR2 SVGEGT. CDR3 sequence reads: CASTSSFPFGYNEQFF. CDR3 DNA sequence: TGTGCCAGCACCTCTTCTTTCCCCTTTGGTTACAATGAGCAGTTCTTC.

This clonotype showed up many times. The DNA for the CDR3 is TGTGCCAGCAACCCGGTAGGGACGCCTAGCTCCTACGAGCAGTACTTC. Encoded protein: CASNPVGTPSSYEQYF. The J gene is TRBJ2-7, the V gene TRBV28; either TRBD1 or TRBD2 may fit D (5 bases each). V dropped 7 bases and J dropped 0 bases, with 19 bases sitting between them. Germline CDR1 reads MDHEN; CDR2 reads SYDVKM. The CDR3 sequence is 16 residues long.

This clonotype was seen ten or more times. The V call is TRBV4-2, the J call TRBJ1-2; unclear D gene. The CDR3 runs to 12 residues. The V gene's germline CDR1 is LGHNA and CDR2 YNFKEQ. V lost 0 bases to trimming and J lost 5 bases, with 4 bases between them. Here the CDR3 DNA reads TGTGCCAGCAGCCAAGATACGTATGGCTACACCTTC. Translation: CASSQDTYGYTF.

This clonotype was counted many times. The chain links TRBV6-5 to TRBJ1-1; D is uncertain. Germline V gene sequence: CDR1 MNHEY, CDR2 SVGAGI. This CDR3 contains 12 residues. V dropped 3 bases and J dropped 4 bases, with 6 bases sitting between them. The CDR3 DNA follows: TGTGCCAGCAGTTATTACGGCACTGAAGCTTTCTTT. Translation gives CASSYYGTEAFF.

This clonotype was detected many times. This chain connects TRBV29-1 to TRBJ1-1; TRBD1 might be the D (6 bases). The V gene lost 7 bases and the J gene lost 3 bases, with 12 bases spanning the gap. Germline CDR1 is SQVTM and CDR2 is ANQGSEA. This CDR3 is 12 amino acids long. CDR3 region: CSAGHQDTEAFF. The DNA for the CDR3 is TGCAGCGCGGGACACCAAGACACTGAAGCTTTCTTT.

This clonotype occurred many times. This chain joins TRBV7-6 and TRBJ2-3; D might be TRBD2 (5 bases). CDR1 SGHVS and CDR2 FNYEAQ come from the germline V gene. V lost 1 base and J lost 8, with 7 bases in between. The CDR3 totals 12 residues. The CDR3 loop reads CASSLEEGTQYF. For the CDR3, the DNA is TGTGCCAGCAGCTTAGAAGAGGGTACGCAGTATTTT. The full variable domain, in which reference TRBV7-6 and TRBJ2-3 provide the parts outside the CDR3, is GAGVSQSPRYKVTKRGQDVALRCDPISGHVSLYWYRQALGQGPEFLTYFNYEAQQDKSGLPNDRFSAERPEGSISTLTIQRTEQRDSAMYRCASSLEEGTQYFGPGTRLTVL.

In its sample, this clonotype was seen many times. This chain joins TRBV30 and TRBJ2-7, with D perhaps TRBD1 (5 bases). The V gene lost 4 bases and the J gene lost 5 bases, with 21 bases spanning the gap. CDR1 and CDR2 (germline): GTSNPN, SVGIG (reference sequence). The CDR3 is 15 residues long. The CDR3 is CAWNKRNSGAHEQYF. The CDR3 region has the DNA TGTGCCTGGAATAAGAGGAACAGTGGGGCTCACGAGCAGTACTTC.

This clonotype was seen ten or more times. V is TRBV12-3 or TRBV12-4 and J is TRBJ2-5; a possible D gene is TRBD2 (6 bases). V lost 5 bases, J lost 5 bases, and 18 bases lay in between. The CDR3 runs 15 residues. In DNA, the CDR3 is TGTGCCAGCAGTCCCACGTTGACTAGGCGGGAGACCCAGTACTTC. Translating gives CASSPTLTRRETQYF.

This clonotype appeared many times. The gene calls are TRBV20-1 and TRBJ2-1; D is unclear. V lost 5 bases and J lost 3, with 5 bases in between. The germline gives CDR1 DFQATT, CDR2 SNEGSKA (reference sequence). The CDR3 spans 11 residues. The CDR3 nucleotides are TGCAGTGCTGTCAACTACAATGAGCAGTTCTTC. It yields the protein CSAVNYNEQFF.

The genes are TRBV10-3 and TRBJ1-1; D gene unclear. V was shortened by 7 bases and J by 1 base, with 10 bases between the two germline ends. CDR1 is ENHRY and CDR2 is SYGVKD in the germline V gene. CDR3 length equals 13 residues. The DNA of the CDR3 is TGTGCCATCAAGACGGCTGGGAACACTGAAGCTTTCTTT. Residues: CAIKTAGNTEAFF.

Many counts were recorded for this clonotype. The V and J genes are TRBV11-3 and TRBJ2-1; 10 bases agree with TRBD2. The CDR3 runs to 14 residues. CDR1 and CDR2 from the germline V gene are SGHNT and YENEEA. V was clipped by 6 bases and J by 5 bases; unmatched bases: 4. The CDR3 here is CASRRLAGDNEQFF. CDR3 nucleotides: TGTGCCAGCAGGAGACTAGCGGGCGACAATGAGCAGTTCTTC. Complete variable domain (other parts from reference TRBV11-3 and TRBJ2-1): EAGVVQSPRYKIIEKKQPVAFWCNPISGHNTLYWYLQNLGQGPELLIRYENEEAVDDSQLPKDRFSAERLKGVDSTLKIQPAELGDSAVYLCASRRLAGDNEQFFGPGTRLTVL.

This clonotype occurred many times. CDR3 sequence reads: CASSLAPTDTQYF. The CDR3 DNA reads as TGTGCCAGCAGCTTAGCCCCGACAGATACGCAGTATTTT. The V and J genes are TRBV11-2 and TRBJ2-3; no definite D call. V was cut by 1 base and J by 3 bases, with 5 bases left in between. The CDR3 is made up of 13 amino acids. Germline V gene sequence: CDR1 SGHAT, CDR2 FQNNGV. Using reference TRBV11-2 and TRBJ2-3 for the parts outside the CDR3, the full variable domain is EAGVAQSPRYKIIEKRQSVAFWCNPISGHATLYWYQQILGQGPKLLIQFQNNGVVDDSQLPKDRFSAERLKGVDSTLKIQPAKLEDSAVYLCASSLAPTDTQYFGPGTRLTVL.

This clonotype was picked up many times. The DNA of the CDR3 is TGTGCCAGCAGCCAAGATTACGAAATCTCCTACAATGAGCAGTTCTTC. Protein product: CASSQDYEISYNEQFF. This chain uses TRBV3-1 with TRBJ2-1; D uncertain. V was shortened by 0 bases and J by 0 bases, with 9 bases between the two germline ends. Germline CDR1 reads LGHDT; CDR2 reads YNNKEL (reference sequence). This CDR3 has 16 amino acids.

Many counts were recorded for this clonotype. The V call is TRBV5-1, the J call TRBJ2-2, with 10 bases identical to TRBD2. This CDR3 is built from 15 residues. Germline V gives CDR1 SGHRS, CDR2 YFSETQ. The junction had 1 base not matched to a gene; V was cut back by 1 base and J by 4 bases. For the CDR3, the DNA is TGCGCCAGCAGCTTGACTAGCGGGGTCACCGGGGAGCTGTTTTTT. This translates into CASSLTSGVTGELFF.

This clonotype came up many times. The CDR3 sequence: CASSLDSANYGYTF. DNA for the CDR3: TGTGCCAGCAGCTTGGACAGCGCTAACTATGGCTACACCTTC. The chain has TRBV5-5 and TRBJ1-2; D call uncertain. Germline CDR1 SGHKS, CDR2 YYEKEE (reference sequence). This CDR3 is 14 amino acids long. Trimming pared 0 bases from V and 0 bases from J, leaving 6 bases between.

This clonotype was observed at least ten times. The chain uses TRBV20-1 and TRBJ1-2; 9 positions match TRBD1. V lost 0 bases to trimming and J lost 2 bases; unmatched junction nucleotides: 1. The CDR3 is made up of 14 amino acids. Germline loops: CDR1 DFQATT, CDR2 SNEGSKA (reference sequence). DNA for the CDR3: TGCAGTGCTAGAGAGGACAGGGGAAACTATGGCTACACCTTC. Translated, it gives CSAREDRGNYGYTF.

This clonotype was seen repeatedly, ten times or more. The chain is built from TRBV7-9 and TRBJ2-5, with 7 positions matching TRBD2. The CDR3 spans 14 residues. J lost 4 bases, V lost 4 bases, and 6 bases had no gene match. Germline V gene lookup returns CDR1 SEHNR and CDR2 FQNEAQ (reference sequence). The CDR3 loop reads CASSSSGGGETQYF. CDR3 in DNA: TGTGCCAGCAGCTCTTCGGGCGGGGGAGAGACCCAGTACTTC.

There are many counts of this clonotype. This chain uses TRBV12-3 or TRBV12-4 with TRBJ2-7, with D possibly matching TRBD1 (6 bases). The V end lost 3 bases, the J end lost 6 bases, and 18 bases lay between the germline ends. The CDR3 consists of 15 residues. The DNA for the CDR3 is TGTGCCAGCAGTTTTTCCCCTGCAGGGGCACTCGAGCAGTACTTC. Protein: CASSFSPAGALEQYF.

This clonotype came up many times. The rearrangement uses TRBV3-1 and TRBJ2-1; the D call may be TRBD1 or TRBD2 (6 bases each). The CDR3 contains 15 residues. Germline V gene data show CDR1 as LGHDT and CDR2 as YNNKEL (reference sequence). The V end was cut by 1 base, the J end by 0 bases, with 7 bases between. The CDR3 DNA is TGTGCCAGCAGCCAAGCGGGGGCCTCCTACAATGAGCAGTTCTTC. Protein: CASSQAGASYNEQFF.

This clonotype showed up many times. The chain carries TRBV12-3 or TRBV12-4 and TRBJ1-1; TRBD1 agrees at 8 bases. Trimming took 3 bases from V and 2 from J; bases not matched to a gene: 5. The CDR3 extends over 15 amino acids. CDR3 coding DNA: TGTGCCAGCAGTTTCCGGACAGGGCTTAACACTGAAGCTTTCTTT. It is translated as CASSFRTGLNTEAFF.

At least ten counts were recorded for this clonotype. The V call is TRBV11-3, the J call TRBJ1-4; no definite D call. From germline, CDR1 is SGHNT and CDR2 YENEEA. This CDR3 comprises 16 residues. The V end was cut by 0 bases, the J end by 8 bases, with 16 bases between. CDR3 coding DNA: TGTGCCAGCAGCTTAGATGGCGCAAGGCGGCGGGAAAAACTGTTTTTT. Translation: CASSLDGARRREKLFF.

The genes are TRBV7-9 and TRBJ2-1, with 11 bases identical to TRBD1. The germline CDR1 and CDR2 sequences are SEHNR and FQNEAQ (reference sequence). The CDR3 runs to 15 residues. V lost 3 bases, J lost 6 bases, and 4 bases stayed unmatched. CDR3 coding DNA: TGTGCCAGCAGCTTTCCCGGGACAGGGGGCAATGAGCAGTTCTTC. Translation: CASSFPGTGGNEQFF.

The genes are TRBV5-1 and TRBJ2-1, with a possible D match to TRBD2 (6 bases). Deletions cut 7 bases from V and 0 bases from J, with 14 bases between. Germline CDR1 and CDR2: SGHRS and YFSETQ. The CDR3 is 15 residues long. CDR3 region: CASGPAGTSYNEQFF. In DNA form, the CDR3 reads TGCGCCAGCGGACCAGCGGGCACCTCCTACAATGAGCAGTTCTTC.

This clonotype was seen many times. This chain links TRBV5-6 with TRBJ1-5; D remains unclear. Germline CDR1 and CDR2: SGHDT and YYEEEE. This CDR3 is 15 amino acids long. Trimming took 2 bases from V and 0 from J, leaving 9 bases between them. The CDR3 sequence is CASSFRDHSNQPQHF. CDR3 DNA: TGTGCCAGCAGCTTCAGAGATCATAGCAATCAGCCCCAGCATTTT.